This is a list of T cell receptor beta chains from one sample in a study of low-dose radiotherapy and immunotherapy resistance in tumors. From the reads, TCRdb called clonotypes with MiXCR, one entry per CDR3 protein. The sample has 100,000 or so distinct CDR3 sequences; about 20% are singletons. Sequencing was performed on PBMCs, taken after low-dose radiotherapy plus immunotherapy. The receptors were sampled from a male donor with prostate cancer. CDR3s include the opening cysteine and the closing phenylalanine or tryptophan. The D gene is left open where the match is weak. Clone size is stated in some rows and not others, as once, few, many or a class when expanded.

v_gene: TRBV5-6
j_gene: TRBJ2-5
d_gene: TRBD2
abundance: .
CDR3nt: TGTGCCAGCAGCCCCTGGACTAGCCGGGAGACCCAGTACTTC
CDR3aa: CASSPWTSRETQYF

v_gene: TRBV6-1
j_gene: TRBJ2-5
d_gene: .
abundance: .
CDR3nt: TGTGCCAGCACCACCGACTCACTCGGGACCCAGTACTTC
CDR3aa: CASTTDSLGTQYF

v_gene: TRBV20-1
j_gene: TRBJ2-3
d_gene: .
abundance: many
CDR3nt: TGCAGTGCTAGAGTGTGGGGAGCTGAAAGAGGAACTAGCACAGATACGCAGTATTTT
CDR3aa: CSARVWGAERGTSTDTQYF

v_gene: TRBV10-3
j_gene: TRBJ2-1
d_gene: .
abundance: many
CDR3nt: TGTGCCATCAGTGAGACTTTAGACGGGTACAATGAGCAGTTCTTC
CDR3aa: CAISETLDGYNEQFF

v_gene: TRBV5-6
j_gene: TRBJ1-3
d_gene: .
abundance: few
CDR3nt: TGTGCCAGCAGCTTGGTTCGTTTTGGAAACACCATATATTTT
CDR3aa: CASSLVRFGNTIYF

v_gene: TRBV4-1
j_gene: TRBJ1-2
d_gene: .
abundance: many
CDR3nt: TGCGCCAGCAGCCAAGGCCTCCGGGACCCAGCTAACTATGGCTACACCTTC
CDR3aa: CASSQGLRDPANYGYTF

v_gene: TRBV13
j_gene: TRBJ2-3
d_gene: TRBD2
abundance: many
CDR3nt: TGTGCCAGCAGCTTCGGCCGGGGGGGCCGGGCAGCAGATACGCAGTATTTT
CDR3aa: CASSFGRGGRAADTQYF

v_gene: TRBV6-5
j_gene: TRBJ1-4
d_gene: .
abundance: .
CDR3nt: TGTGCCAGCAGTTACCTAGACGGGGGCAAGGCTAATGAAAAACTGTTTTTT
CDR3aa: CASSYLDGGKANEKLFF

v_gene: TRBV3-1
j_gene: TRBJ2-1
d_gene: TRBD2
abundance: many
CDR3nt: TGTGCCAGCAGCCAAGGACTAGCGGGAAGCTCCTACAATGAGCAGTTCTTC
CDR3aa: CASSQGLAGSSYNEQFF

v_gene: TRBV12-3/TRBV12-4
j_gene: TRBJ1-5
d_gene: TRBD1
abundance: many
CDR3nt: TGTGCCAGCAGCGGACAGGGGGGTCAGCCCCAGCATTTT
CDR3aa: CASSGQGGQPQHF

v_gene: TRBV5-1
j_gene: TRBJ1-3
d_gene: TRBD1
abundance: many
CDR3nt: TGCGCCAGCAGCTCCGGACAGGGCGCCGGAAACACCATATATTTT
CDR3aa: CASSSGQGAGNTIYF

v_gene: TRBV30
j_gene: TRBJ1-5
d_gene: TRBD1
abundance: many
CDR3nt: TGTGCCTGGAGTGTATACAGGGGGCAGCCCCAGCATTTT
CDR3aa: CAWSVYRGQPQHF

v_gene: TRBV6-1
j_gene: TRBJ2-7
d_gene: TRBD1
abundance: many
CDR3nt: TGTGCCAGCAGTGTATTTACAGGGGCCAGCTACGAGCAGTACTTC
CDR3aa: CASSVFTGASYEQYF

v_gene: TRBV27
j_gene: TRBJ1-1
d_gene: .
abundance: many
CDR3nt: TGTGCCAGCAGTTTATCGGTGAACACTGAAGCTTTCTTT
CDR3aa: CASSLSVNTEAFF

v_gene: TRBV19
j_gene: TRBJ2-7
d_gene: TRBD1
abundance: many
CDR3nt: TGTGCCAGTAGTCCAGGGGGCGGGAACGAGCAGTACTTC
CDR3aa: CASSPGGGNEQYF

v_gene: TRBV3-1
j_gene: TRBJ2-2
d_gene: TRBD2
abundance: .
CDR3nt: TGTGCCAGCAGCAAACACGGAGAGCGGGAGCAAGGGTTTGATGGCACCGGGGAGCTGTTTTTT
CDR3aa: CASSKHGEREQGFDGTGELFF

v_gene: TRBV4-2
j_gene: TRBJ1-5
d_gene: .
abundance: .
CDR3nt: TGTGCCAGCAGCCAGGACAGCAACTACAATCAGCCCCAGCATTTT
CDR3aa: CASSQDSNYNQPQHF

v_gene: TRBV7-2
j_gene: TRBJ2-3
d_gene: .
abundance: .
CDR3nt: TGTGCCAGCAGCCGTCCCCCAGATACGCAGTATTTT
CDR3aa: CASSRPPDTQYF

v_gene: TRBV11-2
j_gene: TRBJ2-2
d_gene: .
abundance: .
CDR3nt: .
CDR3aa: CASSLVRGAGELFFF

v_gene: TRBV19
j_gene: TRBJ2-2
d_gene: .
abundance: many
CDR3nt: TGTGCCAGTGAAGAGGTCGGGGGTTCGGGCACCGGGGAGCTGTTTTTT
CDR3aa: CASEEVGGSGTGELFF

v_gene: TRBV4-1
j_gene: TRBJ1-2
d_gene: .
abundance: many
CDR3nt: TGCGCCAGCAGCCAAGACTCCAGCTATGGCTACACCTTC
CDR3aa: CASSQDSSYGYTF

v_gene: TRBV6-6
j_gene: TRBJ2-3
d_gene: TRBD2
abundance: many
CDR3nt: TGTGCCAGCGCGGGGGGGGGCCGAGGGCGACTAAATACGCAGTATTTT
CDR3aa: CASAGGGRGRLNTQYF

v_gene: TRBV27
j_gene: TRBJ2-1
d_gene: .
abundance: few
CDR3nt: TGTGCCAGCACTCGCGGGCCTAGATTTAATGAGCAGTTCTTC
CDR3aa: CASTRGPRFNEQFF

v_gene: TRBV30
j_gene: TRBJ1-1
d_gene: .
abundance: many
CDR3nt: TGTGCCTGGAGTGTACGGGGAGACACTGAAGCTTTCTTT
CDR3aa: CAWSVRGDTEAFF

v_gene: TRBV5-4
j_gene: TRBJ2-1
d_gene: .
abundance: few
CDR3nt: TGTGCCAGCAGCGCGGGGGCCAACTACAATGAGCAGTTCTTC
CDR3aa: CASSAGANYNEQFF

v_gene: TRBV3-1
j_gene: TRBJ2-7
d_gene: TRBD2
abundance: many
CDR3nt: TGTGCCAGCAGCCCCCTCCGGGGGGAGGAGGGGCAGTACTTC
CDR3aa: CASSPLRGEEGQYF

v_gene: TRBV4-3
j_gene: TRBJ2-3
d_gene: TRBD2
abundance: .
CDR3nt: TGCGCCAGCAGCCAAGACGTAGGGACTAGCGCGAATACGCAGTATTTT
CDR3aa: CASSQDVGTSANTQYF

v_gene: TRBV6-6
j_gene: TRBJ1-5
d_gene: .
abundance: many
CDR3nt: TGTGCCAGCAGTTACTCGGGGTGGCCCCAGCATTTT
CDR3aa: CASSYSGWPQHF

v_gene: TRBV20-1
j_gene: TRBJ1-1
d_gene: TRBD1
abundance: many
CDR3nt: TGCAGTGCTACCCGGGACAGGGGGGTTCGTTCTGAAGCTTTCTTT
CDR3aa: CSATRDRGVRSEAFF

v_gene: TRBV6-2/TRBV6-3
j_gene: TRBJ2-5
d_gene: .
abundance: .
CDR3nt: TGTGCCAGCAGTGTGGGGCAGATAGAAGAGACCCAGTACTTC
CDR3aa: CASSVGQIEETQYF

v_gene: TRBV7-9
j_gene: TRBJ1-5
d_gene: TRBD1
abundance: many
CDR3nt: TGTGCCAGCAGCTTCACAGGGGGTCAGCCCCAGCATTTT
CDR3aa: CASSFTGGQPQHF

v_gene: TRBV18
j_gene: TRBJ2-2
d_gene: .
abundance: few
CDR3nt: TGTGCCAGCTCACCAGAAGGGGGGAACACCGGGGAGCTGTTTTTT
CDR3aa: CASSPEGGNTGELFF

v_gene: TRBV7-8
j_gene: TRBJ1-1
d_gene: .
abundance: many
CDR3nt: TGTGCCAGCAGCCAGGGACCGAACGAAGCTTTCTTT
CDR3aa: CASSQGPNEAFF

v_gene: TRBV13
j_gene: TRBJ2-6
d_gene: TRBD1
abundance: .
CDR3nt: TGTGCCAGCAGCTTCCTGGACAGGGACACTGGGGCCAACGTCCTGACTTTC
CDR3aa: CASSFLDRDTGANVLTF

v_gene: TRBV24-1
j_gene: TRBJ2-3
d_gene: TRBD2
abundance: many
CDR3nt: TGTGCCACCAGCGATACTAGCGGGGCTGGAGATACGCAGTATTTT
CDR3aa: CATSDTSGAGDTQYF

v_gene: TRBV7-9
j_gene: TRBJ1-1
d_gene: TRBD1
abundance: once
CDR3nt: TGTGCCAGCAGATTGGGACAGGGTGGGACTGAAGCTTTCTTT
CDR3aa: CASRLGQGGTEAFF